This entry is about one T cell receptor beta chain. Time point described: peripheral blood 6 weeks after treatment start. This table comes from immunoSEQ multiplex PCR, and its TCRdb copy is limited to in-frame clones, with some not included. The table includes about 130,000 clones, approximately 85% detected once. This sample is drawn from a study of PD-L1 blockade in urothelial cancer. Sample: PBMCs, taken around atezolizumab (anti-PD-L1) treatment. The sequence was collected from a man in his fifties or sixties with urothelial cancer.

Written as DNA, the CDR3 is TGTGCCATCAGTGAGGGTCAGGGAGGTGGCTACGAGCAGTACTTC. This encodes CAISEGQGGGYEQYF. The V gene is TRBV10-3, the J gene TRBJ2-7, with D possibly being TRBD2 (6 bases). The CDR3 extends over 15 amino acids. Germline CDR1 and CDR2: ENHRY and SYGVKD. The V end was cut by 2 bases, the J end by 3 bases, with 14 bases between.